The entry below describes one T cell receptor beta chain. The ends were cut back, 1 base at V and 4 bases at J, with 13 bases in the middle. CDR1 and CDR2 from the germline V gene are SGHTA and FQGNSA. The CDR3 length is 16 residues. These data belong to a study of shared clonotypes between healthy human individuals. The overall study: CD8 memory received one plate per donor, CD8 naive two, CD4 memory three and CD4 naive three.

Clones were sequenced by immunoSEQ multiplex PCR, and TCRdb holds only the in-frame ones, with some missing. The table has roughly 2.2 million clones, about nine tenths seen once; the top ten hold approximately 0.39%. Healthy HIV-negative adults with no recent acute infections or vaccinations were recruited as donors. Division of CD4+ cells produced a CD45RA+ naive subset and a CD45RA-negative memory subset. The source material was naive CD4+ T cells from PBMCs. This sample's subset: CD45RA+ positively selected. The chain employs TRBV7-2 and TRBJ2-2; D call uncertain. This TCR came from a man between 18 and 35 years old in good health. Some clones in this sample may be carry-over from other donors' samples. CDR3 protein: CASSLERLRITGELFF. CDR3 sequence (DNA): TGTGCCAGCAGCTTAGAGAGGCTACGTATCACCGGGGAGCTGTTTTTT.